This T cell receptor (beta chain) was captured in a study of T cell responses to AZD1222 COVID-19 vaccine (dated by TCRdb to 2020 to 2022). Background on the whole study: A total of more than 230 trial participants underwent TCR sequencing, of whom roughly 210 had received two doses of AZD1222 and some 25 had received two doses of the MenACWY control vaccine. Trial participants were enrolled into age subgroups of 18-55, 56-69 and 70-plus years, which contained 148, 28 and 57 TCR-sequenced participants, respectively. Points the paper makes about the study in general: After two AZD1222 doses, spike-specific TCR breadth and depth were significantly higher than at day 0 and than in MenACWY recipients. Because no day 14 peak-response samples were available, the repertoires could be characterized only after the peak T cell response. Only five to seven AZD1222 recipients were SARS-CoV-2 seropositive at baseline, limiting conclusions about previously exposed vaccinees. Participants were mostly white British and included more females than males, and it was suggested by the authors that clonal diversity may have been underestimated. Vaccine-associated CD4 TCRs spanned the whole spike protein, with dominant responses in regions 160-218 and 743-854. In the small 56-69-year group, the increase in depth fell short of significance, most likely because of low power. Nearly half of unique spike-specific TCRs reportedly recognized epitopes outside regions mutated in the B.1.351 and B.1.1.7 variants.

The CDR3 regions of human TCRbeta chains were analyzed by immunosequencing. The original pipeline was this. Repertoire TCRs were checked for matches against a reference library of SARS-CoV-2-specific TCRs that had been generated using the MIRA antigen-specificity platform. Breadth meant the fraction of unique TCRs that were SARS-CoV-2-associated, whereas depth meant the fraction of total T cells that were SARS-CoV-2-associated. Each spike-specific TCR was assigned to its reactive spike region and to a CD4 or CD8 class using the MIRA data. Log10-transformed breadth and depth values were compared by one-way ANOVA with Sidak's multiple comparisons tests. Drawn from immuneACCESS, this table holds only the in-frame rearrangements with V and J called that TCRdb kept. Clones are partly lost; checked studies trace under half to an unresolved V gene and leave the rest unexplained. V, J and clone size were drawn from that table, and D and trimming were deduced from the DNA. Counted in this sample were fewer than 120,000 clones; about 87% of them appeared once. The top ten clones comprise roughly 15% of the sample.

According to the study, the label for this sample's time point signals: about 28 days (+/-7) after the second vaccine dose. AZD1222 recipients with second doses at about 4 weeks or about 12 weeks were pooled, because spike-specific TCR depth and breadth did not differ between schedules. The vaccinee samples were drawn from two UK trials, COV001 and COV002, one of which was a single-blind randomized controlled phase 2/3 trial testing AZD1222 (ChAdOx1 nCoV-19) in healthy adults. Trial participant PBMC samples were collected at day 0 and day 28 after the second dose for TCRbeta chain sequencing. This clone occurred a few times. What antigen it recognizes has not been identified. The input lacks base qualities; no much larger clone sits a single base away. V gives up 7 bases and J gives up 4 bases, and the segment between their germline ends measures 11 bases. As encoded in the germline V gene (reference sequence), CDR1 is MNHNY while CDR2 is SVGAGI. The CDR3 spans 14 residues, from the cysteine through the phenylalanine. The DNA shown is the 42-base CDR3, in frame from base 1.

The specimen comprised peripheral blood, sampled 28 days after the second AZD1222 dose. The V and J genes are TRBV6-6 and TRBJ1-6, with no D gene named confidently. The origin of this receptor is an adult who received the AZD1222 COVID-19 vaccine. The CDR3: CASTLRGYNSPLHF. The DNA sequence follows: TGTGCCAGCACTCTACGGGGTTATAATTCACCCCTCCACTTT.